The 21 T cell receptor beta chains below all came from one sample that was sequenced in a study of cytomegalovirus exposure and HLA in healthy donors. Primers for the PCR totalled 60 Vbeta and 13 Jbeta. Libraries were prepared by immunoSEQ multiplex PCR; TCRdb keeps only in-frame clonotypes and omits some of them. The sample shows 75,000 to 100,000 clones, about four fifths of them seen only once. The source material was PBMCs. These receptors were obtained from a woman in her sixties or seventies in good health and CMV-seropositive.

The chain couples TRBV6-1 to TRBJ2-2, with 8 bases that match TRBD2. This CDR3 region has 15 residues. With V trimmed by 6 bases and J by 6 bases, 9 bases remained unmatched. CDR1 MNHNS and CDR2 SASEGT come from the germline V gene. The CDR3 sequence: CASSLSGSGAGELFF. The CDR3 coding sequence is TGTGCCAGCAGCCTCAGCGGGAGCGGCGCCGGGGAGCTGTTTTTT.

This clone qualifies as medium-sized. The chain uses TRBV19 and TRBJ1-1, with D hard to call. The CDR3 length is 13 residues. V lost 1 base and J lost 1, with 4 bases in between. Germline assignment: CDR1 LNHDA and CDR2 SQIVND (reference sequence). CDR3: CASSIGGNTEAFF. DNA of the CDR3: TGTGCCAGTAGTATAGGAGGGAACACTGAAGCTTTCTTT.

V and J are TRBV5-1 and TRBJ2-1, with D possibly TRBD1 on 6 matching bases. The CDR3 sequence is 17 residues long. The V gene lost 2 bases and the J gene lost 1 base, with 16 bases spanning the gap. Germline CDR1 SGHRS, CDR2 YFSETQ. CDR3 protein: CASSFSTTGVSYNEQFF. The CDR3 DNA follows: TGCGCCAGCAGCTTCTCTACGACAGGCGTTTCCTACAATGAGCAGTTCTTC.

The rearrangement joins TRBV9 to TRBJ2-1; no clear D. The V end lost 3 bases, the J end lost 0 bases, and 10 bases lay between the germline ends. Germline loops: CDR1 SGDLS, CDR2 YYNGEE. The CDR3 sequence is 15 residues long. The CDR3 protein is CASSATTGSYNEQFF. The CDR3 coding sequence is TGTGCCAGCAGCGCAACTACGGGCTCCTACAATGAGCAGTTCTTC.

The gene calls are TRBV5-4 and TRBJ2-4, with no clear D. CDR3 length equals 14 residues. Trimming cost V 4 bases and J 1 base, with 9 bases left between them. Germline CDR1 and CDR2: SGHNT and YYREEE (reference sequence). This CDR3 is CASSRDMAKNIQYF. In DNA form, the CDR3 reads TGTGCCAGCAGCCGTGACATGGCCAAAAACATTCAGTACTTC.

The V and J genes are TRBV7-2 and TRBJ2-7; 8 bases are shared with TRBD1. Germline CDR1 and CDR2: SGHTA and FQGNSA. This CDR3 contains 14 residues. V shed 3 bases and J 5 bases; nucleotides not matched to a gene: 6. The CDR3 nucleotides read TGTGCCAGCAGCTTTTACAGGGGGGACCACGAGCAGTACTTC. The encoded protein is CASSFYRGDHEQYF.

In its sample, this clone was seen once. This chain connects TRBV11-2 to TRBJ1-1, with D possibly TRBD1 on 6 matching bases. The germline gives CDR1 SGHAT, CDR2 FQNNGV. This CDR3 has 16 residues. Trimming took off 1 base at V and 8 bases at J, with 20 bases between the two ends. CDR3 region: CASSLVSGGQPREAFF. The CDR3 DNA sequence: TGTGCCAGCAGCTTAGTGTCTGGGGGCCAGCCGAGGGAAGCTTTCTTT.

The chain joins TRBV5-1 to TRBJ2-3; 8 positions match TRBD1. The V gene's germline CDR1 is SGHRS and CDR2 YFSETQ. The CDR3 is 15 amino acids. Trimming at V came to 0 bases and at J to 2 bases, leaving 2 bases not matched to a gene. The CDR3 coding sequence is TGCGCCAGCAGCTTGGAGGACAGGGCCACAGATACGCAGTATTTT. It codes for CASSLEDRATDTQYF.

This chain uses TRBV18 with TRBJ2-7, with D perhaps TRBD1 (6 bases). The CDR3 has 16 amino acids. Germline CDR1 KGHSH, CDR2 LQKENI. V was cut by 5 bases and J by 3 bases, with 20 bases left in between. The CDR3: CASSTLTGLGNYEQYF. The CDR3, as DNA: TGTGCCAGCTCAACGCTGACAGGTTTAGGGAACTACGAGCAGTACTTC. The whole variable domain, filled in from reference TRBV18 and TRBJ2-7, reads NAGVMQNPRHLVRRRGQEARLRCSPMKGHSHVYWYRQLPEEGLKFMVYLQKENIIDESGMPKERFSAEFPKEGPSILRIQQVVRGDSAAYFCASSTLTGLGNYEQYFGPGTRLTVT.

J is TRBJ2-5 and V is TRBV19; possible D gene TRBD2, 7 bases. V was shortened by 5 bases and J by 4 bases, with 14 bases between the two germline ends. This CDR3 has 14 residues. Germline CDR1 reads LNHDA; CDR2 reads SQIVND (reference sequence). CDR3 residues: CASSGRGGGETQYF. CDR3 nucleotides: TGTGCCAGTAGTGGTAGAGGGGGGGGAGAGACCCAGTACTTC.

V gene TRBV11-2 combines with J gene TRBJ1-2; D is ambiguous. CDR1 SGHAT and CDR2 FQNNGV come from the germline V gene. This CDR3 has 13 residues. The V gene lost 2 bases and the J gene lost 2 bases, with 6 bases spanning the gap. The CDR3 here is CASSLSVNYGYTF. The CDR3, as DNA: TGTGCCAGCAGCTTATCCGTGAACTATGGCTACACCTTC.

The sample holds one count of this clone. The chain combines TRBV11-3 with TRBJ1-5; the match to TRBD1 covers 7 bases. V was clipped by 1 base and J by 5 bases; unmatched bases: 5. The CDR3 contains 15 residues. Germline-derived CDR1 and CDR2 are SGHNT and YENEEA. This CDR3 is CASSLGHRGYQPQHF. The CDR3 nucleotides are TGTGCCAGCAGCTTAGGGCACAGGGGTTATCAGCCCCAGCATTTT.

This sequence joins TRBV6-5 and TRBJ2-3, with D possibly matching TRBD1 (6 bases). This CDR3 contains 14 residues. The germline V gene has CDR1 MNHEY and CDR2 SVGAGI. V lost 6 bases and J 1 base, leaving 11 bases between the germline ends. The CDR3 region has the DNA TGTGCCAGCAGGAGGACAGTCGGCACAGATACGCAGTATTTT. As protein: CASRRTVGTDTQYF.

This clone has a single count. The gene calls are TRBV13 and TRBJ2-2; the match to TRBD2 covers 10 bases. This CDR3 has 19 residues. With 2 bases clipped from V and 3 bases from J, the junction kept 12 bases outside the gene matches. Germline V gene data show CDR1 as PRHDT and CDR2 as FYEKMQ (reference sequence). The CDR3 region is CASSLRNSLAGVDTGELFF. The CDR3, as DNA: TGTGCCAGCAGCTTACGTAACTCTCTAGCGGGAGTCGACACCGGGGAGCTGTTTTTT.

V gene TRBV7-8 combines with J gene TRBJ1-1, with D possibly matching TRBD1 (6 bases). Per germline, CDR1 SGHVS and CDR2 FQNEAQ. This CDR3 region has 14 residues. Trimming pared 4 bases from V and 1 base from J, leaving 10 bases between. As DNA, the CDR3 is TGTGCCAGCAGCTCTCGGACAGAGAACACTGAAGCTTTCTTT. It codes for CASSSRTENTEAFF. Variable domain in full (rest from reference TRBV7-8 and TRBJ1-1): GAGVSQSPRYKVAKRGQDVALRCDPISGHVSLFWYQQALGQGPEFLTYFQNEAQLDKSGLPSDRFFAERPEGSVSTLKIQRTQQEDSAVYLCASSSRTENTEAFFGQGTRLTVV.

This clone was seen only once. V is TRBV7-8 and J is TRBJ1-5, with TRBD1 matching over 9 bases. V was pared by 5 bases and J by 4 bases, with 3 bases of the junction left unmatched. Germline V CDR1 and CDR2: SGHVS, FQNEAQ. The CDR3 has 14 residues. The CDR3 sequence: CASSQDRGNQPQHF. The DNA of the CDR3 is TGTGCCAGCAGCCAGGACAGGGGAAATCAGCCCCAGCATTTT.

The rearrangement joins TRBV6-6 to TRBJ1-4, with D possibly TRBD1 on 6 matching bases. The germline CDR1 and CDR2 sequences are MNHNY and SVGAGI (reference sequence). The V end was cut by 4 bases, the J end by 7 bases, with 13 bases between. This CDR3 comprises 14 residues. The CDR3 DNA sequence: TGTGCCAGCAGTTCGCCTCAGGGGACTGAAAAACTGTTTTTT. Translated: CASSSPQGTEKLFF.

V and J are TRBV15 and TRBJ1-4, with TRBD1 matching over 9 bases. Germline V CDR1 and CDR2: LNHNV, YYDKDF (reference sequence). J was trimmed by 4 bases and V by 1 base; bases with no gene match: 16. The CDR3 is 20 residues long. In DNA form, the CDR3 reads TGTGCCACCAGCAGAGCCCCCTCATTAAAAAAGACAGGGGGTAATGAAAAACTGTTTTTT. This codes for CATSRAPSLKKTGGNEKLFF.

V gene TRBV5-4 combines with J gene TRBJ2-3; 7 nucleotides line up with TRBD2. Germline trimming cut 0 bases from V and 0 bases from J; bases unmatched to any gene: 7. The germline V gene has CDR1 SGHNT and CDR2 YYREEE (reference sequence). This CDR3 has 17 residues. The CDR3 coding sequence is TGTGCCAGCAGCTTGGGGCTAGCGGTTGCTAGCACAGATACGCAGTATTTT. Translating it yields CASSLGLAVASTDTQYF.

The CDR3: CASSVEAGNSPLHF. Written as DNA, the CDR3 is TGTGCCAGCAGCGTAGAGGCAGGGAATTCACCCCTCCACTTT. This rearrangement joins TRBV9 to TRBJ1-6; D perhaps matches TRBD1 (5 bases). The V and J ends lost 0 bases and 7 bases respectively, with 8 bases between them. This CDR3 contains 14 residues. CDR1 SGDLS and CDR2 YYNGEE come from the germline V gene.

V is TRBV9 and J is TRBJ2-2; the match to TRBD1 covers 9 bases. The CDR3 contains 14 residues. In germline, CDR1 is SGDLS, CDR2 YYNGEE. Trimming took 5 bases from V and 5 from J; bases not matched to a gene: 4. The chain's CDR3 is CASRQGAVTGELFF. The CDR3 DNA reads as TGTGCCAGCAGACAGGGGGCGGTAACCGGGGAGCTGTTTTTT.